The clone carrying this T cell receptor (beta chain) was counted a single time. Antigen specificity is unknown. Other DNA sequences in the same sample also yield this CDR3. The source of the sample is a study of shared clonotypes between healthy human individuals. Whole-study context: Researchers assigned three CD4 naive, three CD4 memory, two CD8 naive and one CD8 memory plate to each donor. Broader study findings: A few donors had around 5% of their naive CD4 clonotypes in common.

The V gene lost 1 base and the J gene lost 3 bases, with 10 bases spanning the gap. The germline V gene has CDR1 SGHVS and CDR2 FNYEAQ. The CDR3 is made up of 15 amino acids. Naive CD8 isolation took CD45RO-negative cells positively selected for CCR7 and excluded terminally differentiated effector memory CD45RA+ cells. There were no recent acute infections or vaccinations among the donors, who were healthy HIV-negative adults. The authors' processing: Filtering differed because ImmunoSEQ produced junction-only sequences that carried no quality scores. Measured with immunoSEQ multiplex PCR; TCRdb has only the in-frame clones, and not every one. From that table come the V and J calls and clone size; the DNA was used to work out D and trimming. The sample records about 2 million clones, 85% to 95% being singletons.

This rearrangement joins TRBV7-6 to TRBJ2-1; either TRBD1 or TRBD2 may fit D (5 bases each). Sequenced: naive CD8+ T cells sorted from blood. The source of this sequence is a man aged 18 to 30 in good health. The CDR3 here is CASSLERGVYNEQFF. The CDR3 DNA sequence: TGTGCCAGCAGCTTAGAGAGAGGGGTCTACAATGAGCAGTTCTTC.